This T cell receptor beta chain is drawn from a study of shared clonotypes between healthy human individuals. It was at deep level that the assay was run. Produced via immunoSEQ multiplex PCR; TCRdb's table is partial and in-frame only. The sample holds some 1.1 million clones, around 77% seen once. The germline CDR1 and CDR2 sequences are MDHEN and SYDVKM. V lost 6 bases to trimming and J lost 4 bases, with 18 bases between them. The CDR3 is made up of 15 amino acids. The sequencing sample was made of memory CD4+ T cells from PBMCs. As for subset: CD45RA-negative fraction. The chain uses TRBV28 and TRBJ1-2; weak D call: TRBD1 (6 bases). The receptor's source is a man younger than 35 in good health. Some clones in this sample may be carry-over from other donors' samples. The CDR3 region is CASRTTGMGTYGYTF. CDR3 nucleotide sequence: TGTGCCAGCAGAACCACAGGGATGGGAACCTATGGCTACACCTTC.